There are many counts of the clone carrying this T cell receptor (beta chain). The antigen is not known. TCRdb fed the reads into MiXCR, producing one record per CDR3 protein. This sample has approximately 250,000 distinct CDR3 sequences, with roughly 6.5% found just once. These data originate in a study of T cell repertoires in cytomegalovirus infection. Study summary: Indications came from public TCR beta signatures; they pointed to CMV infection and to a matching HLA type. Study results and limitations: People with CMV and the relevant HLA were identified by cumulative public TCR beta family frequency. There were HLA-C-restricted CMV-specific TCR beta clonotypes dominating the ex vivo response.

The CDR3 covers 16 residues. Germline CDR1 is MNHNY and CDR2 is SVGAGI (reference sequence). V dropped 5 bases and J dropped 11 bases, with 22 bases sitting between them. The chain joins TRBV6-6 to TRBJ1-6, with D maybe TRBD1 (6 bases). The clonotype originates from a human donor in good health (CMV status not recorded). Some clones in this sample may be carry-over from other donors' samples. The sequencing sample was made of PBMCs. The CDR3 loop reads CASSQRGPGAGAPLHF. CDR3 nucleotide sequence: TGTGCCAGCAGTCAGCGGGGCCCAGGGGCCGGGGCACCCCTCCACTTT.